This is a list of T cell receptor beta chains from one sample in a study of blood T cells in healthy people across ages. TCRdb ran MiXCR on the 5' RACE reads and lists one entry per CDR3 protein. Altogether fewer than 900,000 distinct CDR3 sequences are present, about 36% being singletons, with the ten largest covering 10% to 15%. The material sequenced was blood. These receptors were obtained from a man in his late teens or twenties in good health. The CDR3 runs from the conserved cysteine through the conserved F or W. The order of the fields is J gene, V gene, clone size, D gene, CDR3 protein, CDR3 DNA. D genes are given only for firm matches. A row's size may be missing; if present it is once, few, many or a size class.

TRBJ2-1 TRBV6-2/TRBV6-3 few TRBD2 CASSYPLAGGPYEQFF TGTGCCAGCAGTTACCCGCTAGCGGGGGGGCCCTATGAGCAGTTCTTC
TRBJ2-5 TRBV20-1 many - CSLAFEGETQYF TGCAGCCTAGCGTTTGAGGGAGAGACCCAGTACTTC
TRBJ2-1 TRBV5-1 few - CASSDLTEQFF TGCGCCAGCAGCGACTTAACTGAGCAGTTCTTC
TRBJ2-7 TRBV30 - TRBD2 CAWSAGLAASYEQYF TGTGCCTGGAGTGCAGGACTAGCGGCCTCCTACGAGCAGTACTTC
TRBJ1-1 TRBV3-1 - - CASSPLVGDTEAFF TGTGCCAGCAGCCCTCTTGTGGGGGACACTGAAGCTTTCTTT
TRBJ1-5 TRBV10-3 few - CAISESKEGGQPQHF TGTGCCATCAGTGAGTCAAAAGAGGGTGGTCAGCCCCAGCATTTT
TRBJ2-1 TRBV4-1 - TRBD1 CASSRGQGQVSYNEQFF TGCGCCAGCAGCCGGGGACAGGGGCAGGTCTCCTACAATGAGCAGTTCTTC
TRBJ2-7 TRBV14 - - CASSQGDRNYNEQYF TGTGCCAGCAGCCAAGGTGACAGAAATTACAATGAGCAGTACTTC
TRBJ2-1 TRBV16 - - CASSQSARGDNEQFF TGTGCCAGCAGCCAATCGGCCAGGGGGGACAATGAGCAGTTCTTC
TRBJ2-1 TRBV7-2 many - CASSLGLVNEQFF TGTGCCAGCAGCTTAGGACTAGTCAATGAGCAGTTCTTC
TRBJ2-5 TRBV10-1 - TRBD2 CASPSSSGEQETQYF TGCGCCAGCCCGTCTAGCAGCGGGGAGCAAGAGACCCAGTACTTC
TRBJ1-5 TRBV20-1 - - CSARVRADGQPQHF TGCAGTGCTAGAGTCCGGGCGGATGGTCAGCCCCAGCATTTT
TRBJ1-4 TRBV14 few - CASSQAGFGANEKLFF TGTGCCAGCAGCCAAGCAGGGTTTGGGGCTAATGAAAAACTGTTTTTT
TRBJ2-1 TRBV27 few TRBD2 CASRLTSGDEQFF TGTGCCAGCCGTTTGACTAGCGGGGATGAGCAGTTCTTC
TRBJ1-2 TRBV20-1 - - CSGGGYTF TGCAGTGGGGGTGGCTACACCTTC
TRBJ2-3 TRBV13 many - CASSPGIGTDTQYF TGTGCCAGCAGCCCGGGAATAGGCACAGATACGCAGTATTTT
TRBJ1-5 TRBV7-2 few TRBD1 CASSLSVGGQGNQPQHF TGTGCCAGCAGCTTAAGCGTTGGGGGACAGGGTAATCAGCCCCAGCATTTT
TRBJ1-1 TRBV6-2/TRBV6-3 - - CASSVPGNTEAFF TGTGCCAGCAGTGTGCCCGGGAACACTGAAGCTTTCTTT
TRBJ1-5 TRBV6-6 - TRBD1 CASSYPYRGGNQPQHF TGTGCCAGCAGTTACCCCTACAGGGGCGGCAATCAGCCCCAGCATTTT
TRBJ1-5 TRBV12-3/TRBV12-4 - TRBD1 CASVRDRDGQPQHF TGTGCCAGCGTTAGAGACAGGGATGGTCAGCCCCAGCATTTT
TRBJ2-2 TRBV20-1 - - CSALQGFTGELFF TGCAGTGCTCTCCAGGGTTTTACCGGGGAGCTGTTTTTT
TRBJ2-7 TRBV6-5 few TRBD1 CASSYSILRGRDKDHEQYF TGTGCCAGCAGTTACTCGATTCTCAGGGGGCGGGATAAGGACCACGAGCAGTACTTC
TRBJ1-1 TRBV7-6 - TRBD1 CASSPIDRVGSEAFF TGTGCCAGCAGCCCAATAGACAGGGTAGGATCTGAAGCTTTCTTT
TRBJ2-1 TRBV7-9 - - CASSPMTVYNEQFF TGTGCCAGCAGCCCCATGACTGTTTACAATGAGCAGTTCTTC
TRBJ1-5 TRBV2 few TRBD1 CASSRQGQPQHF TGTGCCAGCAGCCGACAGGGGCAGCCCCAGCATTTT
TRBJ1-1 TRBV6-5 - - CASSYNARSNTEAFF TGTGCCAGCAGTTACAATGCTAGATCGAACACTGAAGCTTTCTTT
TRBJ2-3 TRBV4-2 - TRBD2 CASSQAGLAGPTDTQYF TGTGCCAGCAGCCAAGCGGGACTAGCGGGACCCACAGATACGCAGTATTTT
TRBJ1-1 TRBV3-1 few - CASSQGRGPNTEAFF TGTGCCAGCAGCCAAGGAAGGGGACCGAACACTGAAGCTTTCTTT
TRBJ1-1 TRBV20-1 - - CSAAGPGGDTEAFF TGCAGTGCGGCCGGGCCCGGGGGGGACACTGAAGCTTTCTTT
TRBJ1-4 TRBV15 - - CATSRDSVGGAPTNEKLFF TGTGCCACCAGCAGAGATTCCGTTGGGGGGGCCCCAACTAATGAAAAACTGTTTTTT
TRBJ2-7 TRBV7-6 many TRBD2 CASSLEAGESYEQYF TGTGCCAGCAGCTTAGAGGCGGGGGAATCCTACGAGCAGTACTTC
TRBJ2-1 TRBV5-1 - TRBD1 CASSLMHSGQPNNEQFF TGCGCCAGCAGCTTGATGCATTCGGGACAGCCCAACAATGAGCAGTTCTTC
TRBJ1-5 TRBV7-2 - - CASSPGWGSNQPQHF TGTGCCAGCAGCCCGGGTTGGGGTAGCAATCAGCCCCAGCATTTT
TRBJ2-3 TRBV5-1 few TRBD1 CASSLGDRDSSTDTQYF TGCGCCAGCAGCTTGGGGGACCGGGACAGTAGCACAGATACGCAGTATTTT
TRBJ2-2 TRBV4-3 - - CASSQARQPSNTGELFF TGCGCCAGCAGCCAGGCTAGACAGCCCTCGAACACCGGGGAGCTGTTTTTT
TRBJ2-1 TRBV27 many TRBD2 CASSLAGGLLNEQFF TGTGCCAGCAGTTTAGCGGGGGGATTGCTGAATGAGCAGTTCTTC
TRBJ2-5 TRBV14 - TRBD2 CASSQRRVLAATETQYF TGTGCCAGCAGCCAACGGAGAGTACTAGCGGCTACAGAGACCCAGTACTTC
TRBJ1-2 TRBV20-1 - - CSARESREPNYGYTF TGCAGTGCTAGAGAGTCCCGGGAACCTAACTATGGCTACACCTTC
TRBJ2-7 TRBV4-3 - - CASSQDYSQSPYEQYF TGCGCCAGCAGCCAAGATTACAGTCAGTCACCCTACGAGCAGTACTTC
TRBJ1-2 TRBV20-1 few - CSASFFVGRNYGYTF TGCAGTGCTAGTTTTTTTGTCGGCCGGAACTATGGCTACACCTTC
TRBJ1-1 TRBV20-1 - - CSARAVGGRGWTEAFF TGCAGTGCTAGAGCTGTCGGGGGAAGGGGTTGGACTGAAGCTTTCTTT
TRBJ2-3 TRBV12-3/TRBV12-4 few - CASSFSGRADTDTQYF TGTGCCAGCAGTTTTAGCGGTAGAGCTGACACAGATACGCAGTATTTT
TRBJ2-1 TRBV24-1 - - CATSDLLGGNEQFF TGTGCCACCAGTGATTTGTTGGGGGGCAATGAGCAGTTCTTC
TRBJ2-1 TRBV12-3/TRBV12-4 many - CASSLWGNEQFF TGTGCCAGCAGTTTGTGGGGCAATGAGCAGTTCTTC
TRBJ1-5 TRBV12-3/TRBV12-4 few - CAGSLHSYSNQPQHF TGTGCCGGCAGTTTACACAGTTATAGCAATCAGCCCCAGCATTTT
TRBJ2-1 TRBV5-1 - - CASSLAYFLLGAPAYNEQFF TGCGCCAGCAGCTTGGCATATTTTTTATTGGGGGCTCCGGCCTACAATGAGCAGTTCTTC
TRBJ2-3 TRBV7-2 - - CASSPLPGVWGDTQYF TGTGCCAGCAGCCCCCTCCCCGGGGTTTGGGGAGATACGCAGTATTTT
TRBJ1-3 TRBV12-3/TRBV12-4 - - CASSPRTGPGNTIYF TGTGCCAGCAGTCCTCGGACGGGCCCTGGAAACACCATATATTTT